This T cell receptor (beta chain) originates from a study of blood T cell repertoires in COVID-19. This clone was seen ten or more times. CDR1 SEHNR and CDR2 FQNEAQ come from the germline V gene (reference sequence). The CDR3 has 14 amino acids. Between the trimmed V and J ends, which lost 5 bases and 1 base, there was a span of 11 bases. Sequencing was performed with immunoSEQ multiplex PCR; in TCRdb, only in-frame clones are kept and a portion is missing. The sample gives 55,000 to 70,000 clones, 81% of which show up once; around a sixth is in the top ten. The chain recombines TRBV7-9 with TRBJ1-1; possible D gene TRBD1, 6 bases. The receptor was derived from a man older than 75 with acute or convalescent COVID-19. Sequenced input: peripheral blood. The CDR3 nucleotides read TGTGCCAGCAGCGTAACGACAGGGAACACTGAAGCTTTCTTT. It codes for CASSVTTGNTEAFF.